One and the same sample provided the 24 T cell receptor beta chains below, sequenced in a study of T cells expressing NK-cell markers. TCRdb processed the 5' RACE reads again and assigns one entry to each CDR3 protein, with no DNA. Recorded here are roughly 170,000 distinct CDR3 sequences; the top ten clones represent less than 20%. Sequencing was done on a sample of blood T cells: a sorted CD56 or NKG2C T cell subset, CD4+ or CD8+ T cells, or bulk PBMC T cells (not recorded which). These receptors were collected from a woman aged 18 to 75 in good health.

This CDR3 is CASSGGSSYNEQFF. J is TRBJ2-1 and V is TRBV18. CDR1 and CDR2 (germline): KGHSH, LQKENI. There are 14 residues in the CDR3.

The CDR3 region is CSLIGRGHQETQYF. The J gene is TRBJ2-5, the V gene TRBV20-1; TCRdb indicates TRBD1, and absent DNA this call remains unverified. CDR3 size: 14 residues. Germline CDR1 reads DFQATT; CDR2 reads SNEGSKA (reference sequence).

The chain couples TRBV6-2 or TRBV6-3 to TRBJ2-1; the D call from TCRdb, TRBD2, cannot be confirmed without DNA. The CDR3 extends over 15 amino acids. Germline values: CDR1 MNHEY, CDR2 SVGEGT. This CDR3 is CASSIADLSYNEQFF.

V usage is TRBV5-6 and J usage is TRBJ2-5; TCRdb lists TRBD1, though no DNA is available to test this call. The CDR3 spans 13 residues. The germline gives CDR1 SGHDT, CDR2 YYEEEE. CDR3 sequence reads: CASSNRRPGAQYF.

The V and J genes are TRBV20-1 and TRBJ2-7; TCRdb reports TRBD1, a call that lacks DNA to check it against. The CDR3 has 15 residues. CDR1 DFQATT and CDR2 SNEGSKA come from the germline V gene (reference sequence). This chain's CDR3 is CSASGRTGHTYEQYF.

This chain links TRBV5-6 with TRBJ2-7; with no DNA, the TCRdb D assignment of TRBD1 cannot be verified. The germline V gene encodes CDR1 SGHDT and CDR2 YYEEEE. The CDR3 contains 16 residues. CDR3: CASSLDRGLYAGEQYF.

The chain combines TRBV3-1 with TRBJ1-5. Germline V gene lookup returns CDR1 LGHDT and CDR2 YNNKEL (reference sequence). CDR3 length: 15 amino acids. The chain's CDR3 is CASSQGVDRYQPQHF.

The chain carries TRBV27 and TRBJ2-1; TCRdb lists TRBD2, though no DNA is available to test this call. Germline CDR1 and CDR2: MNHEY and SMNVEV (reference sequence). The CDR3 runs to 14 residues. Here the CDR3 reads CASWGAGTTREQFF.

The V gene is TRBV6-1, the J gene TRBJ2-3; TCRdb names TRBD2, which stays unverified in the absence of DNA. Germline CDR1 MNHNS, CDR2 SASEGT. There are 16 residues in the CDR3. The CDR3 loop is CASSEASQGGTDTQYF.

The V and J genes are TRBV10-3 and TRBJ1-6. The CDR3 consists of 12 residues. Germline CDR1 ENHRY, CDR2 SYGVKD. This chain's CDR3 is CAISDRNSPLHF.

The rearrangement uses TRBV7-8 and TRBJ2-1; TCRdb designates TRBD2, a call that cannot be tested without DNA. The germline V gene encodes CDR1 SGHVS and CDR2 FQNEAQ. This CDR3 spans 15 amino acids. The CDR3 sequence is CASSQGLAGFDEQFF.

This chain connects TRBV5-1 to TRBJ1-5; TCRdb reports TRBD1, a call that lacks DNA to check it against. Germline-derived CDR1 and CDR2 are SGHRS and YFSETQ. CDR3 size: 16 residues. CDR3 protein: CASSSSGTEFGEPQHF.

The J gene is TRBJ2-1, the V gene TRBV2; the D call from TCRdb, TRBD2, cannot be confirmed without DNA. Germline V lookup: CDR1 SNHLY, CDR2 FYNNEI. The CDR3 has 12 residues. The CDR3 reads CASRLTSYEQFF.

The CDR3 sequence is CSAGPGQGAYGYTF. The chain has TRBV20-1 and TRBJ1-2; TCRdb's D call, TRBD1, is unchecked because there is no DNA. The CDR3 length is 14 residues. Germline values: CDR1 DFQATT, CDR2 SNEGSKA (reference sequence).

The rearrangement links TRBV20-1 to TRBJ2-3; TCRdb proposes TRBD2, but this gene call is untestable without DNA. CDR3 size: 17 residues. CDR1 and CDR2 from the germline V gene are DFQATT and SNEGSKA (reference sequence). CDR3 sequence: CSASLGSSGRATDTQYF.

The V call is TRBV7-8, the J call TRBJ1-2; lacking DNA, the TRBD1 call made by TCRdb goes unchecked. The CDR3 is made up of 12 amino acids. Germline assignment: CDR1 SGHVS and CDR2 FQNEAQ. The CDR3 loop is CASSRTGGGYTF. Based on the CDR3 plus reference TRBV7-8 and TRBJ1-2, the full variable domain is GAGVSQSPRYKVAKRGQDVALRCDPISGHVSLFWYQQALGQGPEFLTYFQNEAQLDKSGLPSDRFFAERPEGSVSTLKIQRTQQEDSAVYLCASSRTGGGYTFGSGTRLTVV.

The chain is built from TRBV5-1 and TRBJ1-2. Germline loops: CDR1 SGHRS, CDR2 YFSETQ. CDR3 length: 14 residues. CDR3 loop: CASSLSWENYGYTF.

The V call is TRBV2, the J call TRBJ2-5. Per the germline V gene, CDR1 is SNHLY and CDR2 is FYNNEI. The CDR3 covers 15 residues. CDR3 sequence: CASIGDLLAPETQYF.

The chain joins TRBV7-3 to TRBJ2-7; TCRdb calls TRBD2, which cannot be checked without DNA. The CDR3 runs to 18 residues. Germline-derived CDR1 and CDR2 are SGHTA and FQGTGA. Here the CDR3 reads CASSLRGRLAGSAYEQYF. The full variable domain, with the rest looked up from reference TRBV7-3 and TRBJ2-7, is GAGVSQTPSNKVTEKGKYVELRCDPISGHTALYWYRQSLGQGPEFLIYFQGTGAADDSGLPNDRFFAVRPEGSVSTLKIQRTERGDSAVYLCASSLRGRLAGSAYEQYFGPGTRLTVT.

The chain has TRBV6-1 and TRBJ2-7; TCRdb gives TRBD1 as the D gene, but with no DNA this cannot be confirmed. The CDR3 extends over 15 amino acids. The germline V gene has CDR1 MNHNS and CDR2 SASEGT. Here the CDR3 reads CASSENTGRRYEQYF.

The chain combines TRBV20-1 with TRBJ2-2; no DNA is available, so the TRBD2 call from TCRdb remains unchecked. The CDR3 length is 14 residues. CDR1 is DFQATT and CDR2 is SNEGSKA in the germline V gene (reference sequence). This CDR3 is CSARVGGRTGELFF.

J is TRBJ2-7 and V is TRBV4-2; no DNA is available, so the TRBD2 call from TCRdb remains unchecked. The germline CDR1 and CDR2 sequences are LGHNA and YNFKEQ. CDR3 size: 13 residues. The CDR3 here is CASSQPDLVEQYF.

V and J are TRBV20-1 and TRBJ2-7; TCRdb's D call, TRBD2, is unchecked because there is no DNA. This CDR3 has 13 amino acids. From germline, CDR1 is DFQATT and CDR2 SNEGSKA (reference sequence). The CDR3 sequence is CSARLAGVYEQYF.

The CDR3: CASSLIRQVYGYTF. The genes are TRBV12-3 or TRBV12-4 and TRBJ1-2. This CDR3 spans 14 amino acids.